These 5 T cell receptor beta chains originate from one sample sequenced in a study of blood T cell repertoires in COVID-19. TCRdb's copy holds only in-frame clones and misses some; the assay was immunoSEQ multiplex PCR. This table holds a few hundred thousand clones, approximately 90% found once. Specimen: PBMCs or T cells enriched from blood (not recorded which). The receptors derive from a woman aged 60-70 years in a cohort exposed to, infected with or recovered from COVID-19 (not recorded which).

This chain joins TRBV28 and TRBJ2-7; 9 bases line up with TRBD1. There are 15 residues in the CDR3. CDR1 and CDR2 (germline): MDHEN, SYDVKM. J gave up 3 bases and V 3 bases, and 6 bases lay outside the gene matches. The CDR3 bases are TGTGCCAGCAGTTTGCCCGGGACAGGGATCTACGAGCAGTACTTC. It codes for CASSLPGTGIYEQYF.

The chain couples TRBV27 to TRBJ2-7; 9 nucleotides match TRBD2. CDR3 length equals 16 residues. Germline CDR1 is MNHEY and CDR2 is SMNVEV (reference sequence). The V and J ends lost 5 bases and 6 bases, in that order; junction bases with no gene match: 14. The CDR3 DNA sequence: TGTGCCAGCAGTCCGCTCTCTGGCGGGAGGGCCCCCGAGCAGTACTTC. Its protein product is CASSPLSGGRAPEQYF.

This clone was seen only a few times. The CDR3 region is CASSQELEGEQFF. The CDR3 DNA reads as TGCGCCAGCAGCCAAGAACTAGAGGGTGAGCAGTTCTTC. The chain is built from TRBV5-1 and TRBJ2-1; D possibly corresponds to TRBD2 (5 bases). The V gene's germline CDR1 is SGHRS and CDR2 YFSETQ. The V and J ends lost 4 bases and 9 bases respectively, with 14 bases between them. This CDR3 comprises 13 residues.

This clone was detected only once. This sequence joins TRBV18 and TRBJ2-6; 11 positions match TRBD2. In germline, CDR1 is KGHSH, CDR2 LQKENI. With 2 bases clipped from V and 2 bases from J, the junction kept 11 bases outside the gene matches. The CDR3 spans 20 residues. CDR3 region: CASSPVISTSGMAGANVLTF. The DNA for the CDR3 is TGTGCCAGCTCACCAGTGATTTCGACTAGCGGGATGGCTGGGGCCAACGTCCTGACTTTC.

The genes are TRBV2 and TRBJ2-1, with a weak D call TRBD1 (5 bases). Germline V gene data show CDR1 as SNHLY and CDR2 as FYNNEI. The CDR3 is made up of 12 amino acids. V was clipped by 7 bases and J by 9 bases, with 13 bases between them. CDR3 region: CASNQGKGEQFF. The DNA for the CDR3 is TGTGCCAGCAACCAGGGCAAGGGTGAGCAGTTCTTC.